This TCR beta chain was identified during a study of T-cell memory formation after mild COVID-19 (dated by TCRdb to the early 2020s). About the investigation overall: TCR sequence clusters from the two donors were largely donor specific. Two young, previously healthy adult volunteers, one female and one male, were included in the cohort. T-cell clones expanding and contracting after mild COVID-19 in two donors were tracked by longitudinal TCRalpha and TCRbeta repertoire sequencing. Results the study describes overall, beyond this receptor: The detection of some responding clones in pre-infection memory suggests that pre-existing cross-reactive memory T cells joined the SARS-CoV-2 response. Contracting CD4+ clones turned up mainly in the CM and EM memory subsets, whereas EMRA was where CD8+ clones were enriched. SARS-CoV-2 specificity of the second-wave clones peaking on day 37 was not confirmed. The study included only two mild cases, and larger cohorts that include severe cases with pre-infection samples were judged to be necessary. From day 15 to 85, contracting clones showed balanced CD4/CD8 phenotypes, whereas a second wave of clones that expanded from day 15 to 37 leaned towards CD4+.

Ficoll-Paque density gradient centrifugation was the method used to isolate PBMCs. Concerning this clonotype: There is no known antigen for this receptor. Base qualities were left out, and no much larger clone turns up one base away.

The sequencer was an Illumina NovaSeq 6000. TCRalpha and TCRbeta cDNA libraries were constructed by 5'RACE with constant-segment primers, with sample barcodes and unique molecular identifiers being introduced. Trizol reagent was used to extract RNA from every sample. Amplification of the libraries took two PCR steps, and the second step added a second sample barcode plus Illumina TruSeq adapters. Sequencing of libraries was performed on an Illumina NovaSeq with 2 x 150 bp paired-end reads. On the authors' methods: Reads were demultiplexed and collapsed into UMI-guided consensus sequences with migec v1.2.7. Using mixcr v2.1.11, the UMI consensuses were aligned to TRA and TRB V and J templates and assembled into clonotypes. A clonotype was counted as expanded or contracted only when both edgeR and NoisET called the clonotype significant, with the noise models trained on biological replicates. For edgeR calls, the thresholds were a false discovery rate-adjusted p below 0.01 and a log2 fold-change of 1. PCA with hierarchical clustering of max-normalized trajectories of the 1000 most abundant clonotypes was used as exploratory dynamics analysis. Separately sequenced CD4+ and CD8+ repertoires were used to assign a CD4 or CD8 phenotype to each responding clone. TCRdb redid the processing of the public reads, applying fastp at Q25 and MiXCR, and retained in-frame beta chains. One record per CDR3 amino acid sequence lists the most common genes and DNA. TCRdb's processing, not the authors' own work, is the source of the V and J calls. The sample includes roughly 450,000 distinct CDR3 sequences, with 15% to 20% observed a single time. The ten largest clones represent roughly an eighth of the sample.

Sequencing input: PBMCs or a T cell subset sorted from them (not recorded which). This clonotype was sampled from an adult woman who had mild COVID-19 (a few samples of this study predate the infection). The sample titles of this study are shuffled in the database, so cell type and time point are left out; the donor was told from shared clones.

The DNA sequence is given as TGTGCCAGCGGTGACAGGGTCTATGGCTACACCTTC. It codes for CASGDRVYGYTF. The rearrangement combines TRBV5-4 with TRBJ1-2, with 7 junctional bases fitting TRBD1. Unmatched junction bases come to 4, with V trimmed by 7 bases and J by 4 bases. The CDR3 starts with the cysteine, ends with the phenylalanine, and has 12 residues. Of the read, only the CDR3 DNA is kept; its 36 bases are in frame from base 1. CDR1 is given as SGHNT and CDR2 as YYREEE, both from the germline V gene (reference sequence).